What follows are 23 T cell receptor beta chains derived from one specimen sequenced in a study of control samples from healthy donors and cancer patients. Clones were sequenced by immunoSEQ multiplex PCR, and TCRdb holds only the in-frame ones, with some missing. The sample yields roughly 170,000 clones, around 90% seen once. Sequences were obtained from blood. These receptor sequences come from a woman in her thirties in good health.

The genes are TRBV7-9 and TRBJ1-5, with D possibly TRBD1 on 6 matching bases. This CDR3 is built from 17 residues. Germline CDR1 is SEHNR and CDR2 is FQNEAQ (reference sequence). V was trimmed by 5 bases and J by 3 bases, leaving 20 bases between them. The CDR3 DNA reads TGTGCCAGCAGCCCCGGAGGGGGTGGTGTTGTCAATCAGCCCCAGCATTTT. This encodes CASSPGGGGVVNQPQHF.

The chain combines TRBV19 with TRBJ1-1; D may be TRBD1 (6 bases). This CDR3 is built from 19 residues. Per the germline V gene, CDR1 is LNHDA and CDR2 is SQIVND (reference sequence). With 1 base removed from V and 0 bases from J, the gap between germline ends came to 21 bases. The DNA for the CDR3 is TGTGCCAGTAGTATAGCGGCCCCGGACAGAGCTTCAATGAACACTGAAGCTTTCTTT. It yields the protein CASSIAAPDRASMNTEAFF.

A single count supports this clone. The J gene is TRBJ1-2, the V gene TRBV2; D possibly corresponds to TRBD1 (5 bases). Germline values: CDR1 SNHLY, CDR2 FYNNEI. Trimming stripped 7 bases from V and 8 bases from J, with 11 bases between. The CDR3 totals 11 residues. The DNA of the CDR3 is TGTGCCAGCAAGATGGGGGACGGCTACACCTTC. Amino acids: CASKMGDGYTF. Looking up the rest from reference TRBV2 and TRBJ1-2 gives the full variable domain: EPEVTQTPSHQVTQMGQEVILRCVPISNHLYFYWYRQILGQKVEFLVSFYNNEISEKSEIFDDQFSVERPDGSNFTLKIRSTKLEDSAMYFCASKMGDGYTFGSGTRLTVV.

This chain connects TRBV6-5 to TRBJ2-1, with 7 bases fitting TRBD1. Trimming removed 2 bases from V and 5 bases from J; junction bases left unmatched: 3. This CDR3 region has 14 residues. Germline-derived CDR1 and CDR2 are MNHEY and SVGAGI. The CDR3 region has the DNA TGTGCCAGCAGTTACGGGGGACAGAACAATGAGCAGTTCTTC. Encoded protein: CASSYGGQNNEQFF.

The rearrangement links TRBV6-1 to TRBJ1-2; D might be TRBD1 (5 bases). Trimming cost V 2 bases and J 7 bases, with 17 bases left between them. CDR3 length: 15 residues. Germline CDR1 is MNHNS and CDR2 is SASEGT. The CDR3 DNA sequence: TGTGCCAGCAGTGAAAATCGGGGGGGGAGGTCTGGCTACACCTTC. Its protein product is CASSENRGGRSGYTF.

The chain links TRBV4-1 to TRBJ1-1; D not resolved. V was trimmed by 1 base and J by 4 bases, leaving 10 bases between them. CDR1 is MGHRA, CDR2 YSYEKL, per germline. The CDR3 loop spans 14 amino acids. The CDR3 nucleotides read TGCGCCAGCAGCCAAGGCAAACAGAGCACTGAAGCTTTCTTT. Its translation: CASSQGKQSTEAFF.

The chain carries TRBV9 and TRBJ1-4; TRBD1 is a possible D gene (5 bases). Germline V gene data show CDR1 as SGDLS and CDR2 as YYNGEE. This CDR3 comprises 14 residues. Trimming took 0 bases from V and 7 from J, leaving 10 bases between them. Written as DNA, the CDR3 is TGTGCCAGCAGCGTAGGGGGGGATCGTGAAAAACTGTTTTTT. Translating gives CASSVGGDREKLFF.

V and J are TRBV5-6 and TRBJ2-5, with 8 bases lining up with TRBD1. The germline CDR1 and CDR2 sequences are SGHDT and YYEEEE. Trimming removed 5 bases from V and 4 bases from J; junction bases left unmatched: 4. This CDR3 region has 13 residues. The CDR3 is CASSSGGRETQYF. The CDR3 DNA reads TGTGCCAGCAGTTCAGGGGGCAGAGAGACCCAGTACTTC.

Notes on this clone: The same CDR3 arises from other DNA sequences in this sample as well. The CDR3 nucleotides read TGCGCCAGCAGCTTGTCTCTCACCAATTCAGATACGCAGTATTTT. Translating gives CASSLSLTNSDTQYF. The chain is built from TRBV5-1 and TRBJ2-3; unclear D gene. Germline loops: CDR1 SGHRS, CDR2 YFSETQ. Trimming removed 1 base from V and 4 bases from J, with 13 bases in between. The CDR3 length is 15 residues.

This chain connects TRBV11-1 to TRBJ2-4; 7 bases line up with TRBD2. There are 16 residues in the CDR3. The V and J ends lost 5 bases and 2 bases, in that order; junction bases with no gene match: 9. Looked up from germline, CDR1 is SGHAT and CDR2 is FQDESV (reference sequence). The CDR3 nucleotides read TGTGCCAGCAGCCCCAGGGAGGGTGTAACCAAAAACATTCAGTACTTC. The encoded protein is CASSPREGVTKNIQYF.

The chain combines TRBV7-8 with TRBJ1-4; the match to TRBD1 covers 8 bases. Germline lookup yields CDR1 SGHVS and CDR2 FQNEAQ. The CDR3 loop spans 16 amino acids. V dropped 5 bases and J dropped 7; count of bases not matched to a gene: 12. CDR3 in DNA: TGTGCCAGCAGCCTTGGGACAGGCCGGTGGGGTGAAAAACTGTTTTTT. Residues: CASSLGTGRWGEKLFF. The full variable domain, its missing parts supplied by reference TRBV7-8 and TRBJ1-4, is GAGVSQSPRYKVAKRGQDVALRCDPISGHVSLFWYQQALGQGPEFLTYFQNEAQLDKSGLPSDRFFAERPEGSVSTLKIQRTQQEDSAVYLCASSLGTGRWGEKLFFGSGTQLSVL.

The V call is TRBV10-3, the J call TRBJ2-7; D may be TRBD1 (6 bases). V lost 6 bases and J lost 6, with 15 bases in between. Germline CDR1 and CDR2: ENHRY and SYGVKD. The CDR3 consists of 13 residues. The CDR3 DNA sequence: TGTGCCATCAGAGCCCAGGGGTTTGGCGAGCAGTACGTC. It yields the protein CAIRAQGFGEQYV.

V is TRBV12-5 and J is TRBJ2-1, with 9 positions matching TRBD1. J lost 1 base, V lost 5 bases, and 15 bases had no gene match. In germline, CDR1 is LGHNT, CDR2 FRNRAP. There are 19 residues in the CDR3. CDR3 region: CASGQTMDRGGFSYNEQFF. As DNA, the CDR3 is TGTGCTAGTGGTCAGACTATGGACAGGGGAGGGTTTTCCTACAATGAGCAGTTCTTC.

The chain combines TRBV9 with TRBJ1-1; 10 bases map to TRBD1. Germline loops: CDR1 SGDLS, CDR2 YYNGEE. The CDR3 has 16 residues. V was pared by 3 bases and J by 1 base, with 6 bases of the junction left unmatched. The CDR3 nucleotides read TGTGCCAGCAGCGCGCCGGGACAGGGGACGAACACTGAAGCTTTCTTT. Protein product: CASSAPGQGTNTEAFF.

The rearrangement uses TRBV19 and TRBJ1-5; a weak D match, TRBD1 (6 bases). CDR1 and CDR2 from the germline V gene are LNHDA and SQIVND (reference sequence). V was clipped by 5 bases and J by 4 bases, with 9 bases between them. The CDR3 has 13 amino acids. This CDR3 is CASSVTGNQPQHF. CDR3 sequence (DNA): TGTGCCAGTAGTGTGACAGGTAATCAGCCCCAGCATTTT.

This clone was seen a single time. This chain joins TRBV25-1 and TRBJ2-2, with TRBD2 identical over 8 bases. The CDR3 covers 16 residues. With 2 bases clipped from V and 5 bases from J, the junction kept 7 bases outside the gene matches. Germline V gene sequence: CDR1 MGHDK, CDR2 SYGVNS. The CDR3 region is CASSESSGAWTGELFF. The CDR3 DNA is TGTGCCAGCAGTGAAAGTAGCGGGGCTTGGACCGGGGAGCTGTTTTTT.

The rearrangement uses TRBV5-1 and TRBJ2-5; TRBD2 matches at 8 bases. Germline V lookup: CDR1 SGHRS, CDR2 YFSETQ. The CDR3 is made up of 14 amino acids. Trimming at V came to 4 bases and at J to 5 bases, leaving 7 bases not matched to a gene. The CDR3 coding sequence is TGCGCCAGCAGCCGGACGGGGGGGACCGAGACCCAGTACTTC. Protein sequence: CASSRTGGTETQYF.

The chain has TRBV11-2 and TRBJ2-3; 7 nucleotides align to TRBD2. J lost 1 base, V lost 2 bases, and 6 bases had no gene match. CDR3 length equals 16 residues. Germline V gives CDR1 SGHAT, CDR2 FQNNGV. The CDR3 loop reads CASSLRTGGGTDTQYF. The CDR3 DNA follows: TGTGCCAGCAGCTTAAGGACGGGGGGTGGCACAGATACGCAGTATTTT. Combining the CDR3 with reference TRBV11-2 and TRBJ2-3 gives the whole variable domain EAGVAQSPRYKIIEKRQSVAFWCNPISGHATLYWYQQILGQGPKLLIQFQNNGVVDDSQLPKDRFSAERLKGVDSTLKIQPAKLEDSAVYLCASSLRTGGGTDTQYFGPGTRLTVL.

The V gene is TRBV28, the J gene TRBJ1-1; 11 bases are a match to TRBD1. The CDR3 is made up of 17 amino acids. The J segment lost 6 bases and the V segment lost 6 bases, leaving 15 bases of the junction unmatched. The germline V gene encodes CDR1 MDHEN and CDR2 SYDVKM. CDR3 DNA: TGTGCCAGCAGCACCACAGGGACAGGGGGAGGGCGGTCTGAAGCTTTCTTT. Translated, it gives CASSTTGTGGGRSEAFF. Variable domain in full (rest from reference TRBV28 and TRBJ1-1): DVKVTQSSRYLVKRTGEKVFLECVQDMDHENMFWYRQDPGLGLRLIYFSYDVKMKEKGDIPEGYSVSREKKERFSLILESASTNQTSMYLCASSTTGTGGGRSEAFFGQGTRLTVV.

The V call is TRBV6-5, the J call TRBJ2-7, with 8 bases matching TRBD1. CDR1 MNHEY and CDR2 SVGAGI come from the germline V gene. Trimming cost V 6 bases and J 7 bases; bases outside gene matches: 11. The CDR3 runs to 14 residues. CDR3 protein: CASRLGQAHWEQYV. CDR3 nucleotides: TGTGCCAGCAGACTGGGACAGGCCCACTGGGAGCAGTACGTC.

V and J are TRBV4-1 and TRBJ2-5; 7 bases align to TRBD2. V was clipped by 0 bases and J by 3 bases; unmatched bases: 7. Germline lookup yields CDR1 MGHRA and CDR2 YSYEKL. The CDR3 totals 16 residues. CDR3 protein: CASSQEWGGTEETQYF. The CDR3 DNA is TGCGCCAGCAGCCAAGAATGGGGAGGGACGGAAGAGACCCAGTACTTC.

The chain joins TRBV7-9 to TRBJ1-1, with 8 nucleotides matching TRBD1. Per germline, CDR1 SEHNR and CDR2 FQNEAQ (reference sequence). The CDR3 is 14 amino acids. V lost 5 bases and J lost 7; bases outside the gene matches: 9. The CDR3 region is CASSLISTGGEAFF. The CDR3 bases are TGTGCCAGCAGCCTCATTTCTACAGGGGGTGAAGCTTTCTTT.

This chain uses TRBV5-5 with TRBJ1-3, with D perhaps TRBD1 (5 bases). Trimming stripped 6 bases from V and 0 bases from J, with 16 bases between. The CDR3 is 16 residues long. Germline V CDR1 and CDR2: SGHKS, YYEKEE (reference sequence). CDR3 protein: CASTPRGPSSGNTIYF. In DNA form, the CDR3 reads TGTGCCAGCACCCCGCGGGGACCCAGCTCTGGAAACACCATATATTTT.